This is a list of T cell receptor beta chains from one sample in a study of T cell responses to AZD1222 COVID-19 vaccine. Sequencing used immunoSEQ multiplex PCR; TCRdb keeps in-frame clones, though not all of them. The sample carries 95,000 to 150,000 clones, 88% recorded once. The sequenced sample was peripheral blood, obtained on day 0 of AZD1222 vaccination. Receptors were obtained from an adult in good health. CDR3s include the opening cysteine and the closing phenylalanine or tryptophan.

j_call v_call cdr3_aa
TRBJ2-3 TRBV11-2 CASSSNLLTDTQYF
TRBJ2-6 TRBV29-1 CSGQVSGANVLTF
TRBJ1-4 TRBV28 CASSFRGRSEKLFF
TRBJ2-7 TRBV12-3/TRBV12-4 CASSLGSGYEQYF
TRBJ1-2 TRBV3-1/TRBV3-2 CASSQGGSWENYGYTF
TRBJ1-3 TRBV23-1 CASSQTFDRVSSGNTIYF
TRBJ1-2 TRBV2 CASRGTANYGYTF
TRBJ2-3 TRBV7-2 CASSLDGVRPQGDTDTQYF
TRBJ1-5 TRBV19 CASSPPGVQPQHF
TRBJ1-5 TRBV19 CASSIGHSNQPQHF
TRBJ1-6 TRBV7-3 CASALGRGRRYNSPLHF
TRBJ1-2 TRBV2 CASSPSFVANYGYTF
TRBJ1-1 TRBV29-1 CSVEALSIQAFF
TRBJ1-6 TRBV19 CASSIDGEGADSPLHF
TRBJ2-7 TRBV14 CASSQDGRGWYEQYF
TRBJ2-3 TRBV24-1 CATSDSGTEDTQYF
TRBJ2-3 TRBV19 CASSMSSGDLTDTQYF
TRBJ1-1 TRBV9 CASSSFENTEAFF
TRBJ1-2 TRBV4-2 CASSQDHSGSRYGYTF
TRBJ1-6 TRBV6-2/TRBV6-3 CASSSDRDNSPLHF
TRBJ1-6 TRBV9 CASSGTGGSYNSPLHF
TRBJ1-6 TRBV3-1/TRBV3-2 CASSQEGNSPLHF
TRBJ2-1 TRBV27 CASSLWVQTNEQFF
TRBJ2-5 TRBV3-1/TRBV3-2 CASSHGTSGGAGGRGETQYF
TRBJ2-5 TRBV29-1 CSAADSLRQETQYF
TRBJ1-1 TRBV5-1 CASSLRVGKNTEAFF
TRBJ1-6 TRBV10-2 CASFSGFYSPLHF
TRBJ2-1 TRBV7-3 CASSRSGGTYNEQFF
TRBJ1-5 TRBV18 CASSPIPYRDDVRNQPQHF
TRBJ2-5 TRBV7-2 CASSLVADQETQYF
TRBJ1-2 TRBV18 CASSPAADRQSYGYTF
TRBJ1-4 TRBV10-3 CAMRDSTNEKLFF
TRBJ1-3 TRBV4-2 CASSREGQQSLSGNTIYF
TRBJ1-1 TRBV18 CASSPRRAEAFF
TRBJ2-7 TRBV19 CASSIPPPGTGGKIYEQYF
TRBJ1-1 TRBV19 CASTERTGMGEAFF
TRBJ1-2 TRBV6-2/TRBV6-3 CASSLNRVGSYTF
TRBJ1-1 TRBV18 CASSDGQNTEAFF
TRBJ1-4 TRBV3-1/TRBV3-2 CASSQRPGGEKLFF
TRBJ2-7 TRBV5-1 CASRTGPSSYEQYF
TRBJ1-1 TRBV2 CARGQGAGTTEAFF
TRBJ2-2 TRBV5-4 CASSPTSMRGELFF
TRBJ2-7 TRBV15 CATSIVRGSYEQYF
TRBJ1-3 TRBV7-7 CASSPNPGNTIYF
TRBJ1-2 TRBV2 CASEGVGYTF
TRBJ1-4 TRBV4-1 CASSLNQGPNEKLFF
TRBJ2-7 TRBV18 CASSPRDRGNEQYF
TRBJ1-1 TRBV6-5 CASVRVLTEAFF
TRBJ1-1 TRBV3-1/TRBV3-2 CASSQDPAGPRTEAFF
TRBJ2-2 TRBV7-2 CASSLGHQRRTGELFF
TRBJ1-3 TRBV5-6 CASSSYRDTSSGNTIYF
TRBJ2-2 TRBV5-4 CASSLARGAGGELFF
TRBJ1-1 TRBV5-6 CASSLPGLRDTEAFF
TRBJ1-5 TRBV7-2 CASSLAGHTNQPQHF
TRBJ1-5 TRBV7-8 CASSGKGQAGYQPQHF
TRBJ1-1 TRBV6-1 CASSEREGSAEAFF
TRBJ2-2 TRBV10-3 CAISESKGPGNTGELFF
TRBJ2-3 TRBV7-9 CASSPLSLLFATDTQYF
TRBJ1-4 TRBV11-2 CASSFRQSGEKLFF